The rows below give T cell receptor beta chains drawn from one sample of a study of T cell clonotyping in hematopoietic cell transplantation. Using immunoSEQ multiplex PCR, the repertoire was profiled, and TCRdb retains in-frame clones only, with some absent. The data hold fewer than 9,000 clones, with around nine tenths observed a single time. The specimen comprised PBMCs, sampled 100 days after allogeneic stem cell transplant. The receptors come from a male patient aged 45-60 years who had an allogeneic stem cell transplant from a related donor, so the T cells may come from the graft donor. Some clones in this sample may be carry-over from other donors' samples. Each CDR3 is given with its conserved first and last residue. D genes are given only for firm matches. Clone size is given for some rows only: seen once, a few or many times, or a class if the clone is expanded.

clone size	D gene	V gene	J gene	CDR3 length	CDR3 DNA	CDR3 protein
-	-	TRBV5-8	TRBJ2-7	14	TGTGCCAGCAGCTTGTCGCGGATATTACGAGGGCAGTACTTC	CASSLSRILRGQYF
-	-	TRBV28	TRBJ1-2	14	TGTGCCAGCAGTTTTGGGTTAGGACCGGATGGCTACACCTTC	CASSFGLGPDGYTF
-	-	TRBV29-1	TRBJ1-4	13	TGCAGCGTTCTGGGGATGACTAATGAAAAACTGTTTTTT	CSVLGMTNEKLFF
-	-	TRBV29-1	TRBJ2-1	12	TGCAGCGTTGGACTAGGCTACAATGAGCAGTTCTTC	CSVGLGYNEQFF
-	-	TRBV6-6	TRBJ1-2	12	TGTGCCAGCAGCTTGGGGGGGGATGGCTACACCTTC	CASSLGGDGYTF
-	-	TRBV30	TRBJ2-1	12	TGTGCCTGGAGCCCTTCCGTGAATGAGCAGTTCTTC	CAWSPSVNEQFF
-	-	TRBV30	TRBJ1-6	15	TGTGCCTGGAAGCGCCTACGGGGCCCGGATTCACCCCTCCACTTT	CAWKRLRGPDSPLHF
few	-	TRBV25-1	TRBJ1-5	15	TGTGCCAGCAGTGAAGGAAACGGTGTCTCGGAGTCCCAGCATTTT	CASSEGNGVSESQHF
-	-	TRBV30	TRBJ1-1	12	TGTGCCTGGAGTCAGATGAACACTGAAGCTTTCTTT	CAWSQMNTEAFF
-	TRBD1	TRBV5-6	TRBJ2-2	15	TGTGCCAGCAACTTGATAACAGGGGCAGGCGGGGAGCTGTTTTTT	CASNLITGAGGELFF
-	-	TRBV27	TRBJ1-5	14	TGTGCCAGCAGCCTTTTAGGGTTAGGTCAGCCCCAGCATTTT	CASSLLGLGQPQHF
-	-	TRBV6-5	TRBJ1-1	13	TGTGCCAGCAGCGACCCGAGGACCCCTGAAGCTTTCTTT	CASSDPRTPEAFF
once	-	TRBV4-3	TRBJ1-6	17	TGCGCCAGCAGCCAACCACCGGGACATGGTTATAATTCACCCCTCCACTTT	CASSQPPGHGYNSPLHF
-	TRBD1	TRBV13	TRBJ1-2	14	TGTGCCAGCAGCTTAGGGACAGGGGGCTATGGCTACACCTTC	CASSLGTGGYGYTF
-	TRBD2	TRBV30	TRBJ2-5	13	TGTGCCTGGACTAGCGGGAGAAGAGAGACCCAGTACTTC	CAWTSGRRETQYF
-	-	TRBV6-6	TRBJ2-2	12	TGTGCCAGCACCAGGAACACCGGGGAGCTGTTTTTT	CASTRNTGELFF
-	-	TRBV5-1	TRBJ2-2	15	TGCGCCAGCAGCTTGGGGGGACATCTCACCGGGGAGCTGTTTTTT	CASSLGGHLTGELFF
-	-	TRBV6-1	TRBJ1-2	14	TGTGCCAGCAGTGAAAGCCGGGCATGGGATAGCTACACCTTC	CASSESRAWDSYTF
-	-	TRBV4-2	TRBJ1-2	16	TGTGCCAGCAGCCCCCGCGTGACAAGCAAAAACTATGGCTACACCTTC	CASSPRVTSKNYGYTF
-	-	TRBV4-2	TRBJ2-1	13	TGTGCCAGCAGCCGCCGACAGTACAATGAGCAGTTCTTC	CASSRRQYNEQFF
-	TRBD1	TRBV7-2	TRBJ2-7	15	TGTGCCAGCAGCACCGGGACAGGGGCAATCTACGAGCAGTACTTC	CASSTGTGAIYEQYF
-	TRBD1	TRBV4-1	TRBJ2-7	15	TGCGCCAGCAGCCAGGGACAGGGGGAGGGGTACGAGCAGTACTTC	CASSQGQGEGYEQYF
few	-	TRBV28	TRBJ1-2	14	TGTGCCAGCAGTCTCCTCCAGGAGGTAGATGGCTACACCTTC	CASSLLQEVDGYTF
-	-	TRBV6-5	TRBJ1-2	13	TGTGCCAGCAGGACCGGGACTTCGGTTGGCTACACCTTC	CASRTGTSVGYTF
-	-	TRBV27	TRBJ1-5	14	TGTGCCAGCACCCCGAGTACAGGAATGCAGCCCCAGCATTTT	CASTPSTGMQPQHF